A few counts support the clone carrying this T cell receptor beta chain. The antigen is not known. A second about 6 to 11 cycle PCR used barcoded and J-beta primers. Each cDNA molecule received a tag from a template-switch adaptor that had 12 random nucleotides. Every individual sample yielded 2.5 million or more paired-end reads (each containing CDR3). TCRdb analysed the 5' RACE reads with MiXCR anew, one entry per CDR3 protein. The sample has over a million distinct CDR3 sequences; 35% to 45% are singletons. For every donor, a draw yielded approximately 9.9 milliliters of peripheral blood. The V gene's germline CDR1 is SGHDN and CDR2 FVKESK. Trimming pared 2 bases from V and 5 bases from J, leaving 12 bases between. This CDR3 contains 14 residues. The data derive from a study of blood T cells in healthy people across ages. Study-wide results and limits: Long-lived donors carried more naive CD4+ cells and greater diversity than aged donors.

The clonotype was recovered from a woman younger than 30 in good health. V usage is TRBV14 and J usage is TRBJ1-2; D is unresolved. Input material: blood. The CDR3 spells CASSQLNPLYGYTF. CDR3 nucleotide sequence: TGTGCCAGCAGCCAACTAAATCCCCTTTATGGCTACACCTTC.